This TCR beta chain comes out of a study of cytomegalovirus exposure and HLA in healthy donors. Study in general: Ancestry clustering placed around 80% of several hundred genotyped donors in the Caucasian-associated cluster.

This clone was detected only a few times. What it recognizes is unknown. Study results and limitations: Most of the TCR beta V segments (in an earlier analysis) were productive either about 87% or about 30% of the time. Most subjects' HLA-A and HLA-B alleles were reportedly predicted from TCR beta sequences.

The PCR ran on 60 Vbeta and 13 Jbeta primers. The assay was immunoSEQ multiplex PCR, and TCRdb's table has in-frame clones only and misses some. The sample consists of roughly 200,000 clones, 9.5% to 15% of them appearing once. Trimming removed 3 bases at V and 6 bases at J, with 16 bases between. The CDR3 length is 15 residues. This TCR derives from a man aged 50 to 60 in good health and CMV-seropositive. Sequenced material: PBMCs. The genes are TRBV23-1 and TRBJ2-3; D possibly corresponds to TRBD1 (5 bases). TRBV23-1 is an ORF; its function is uncertain. DNA for the CDR3: TGCGCCAGCAGTCACCCGTCAGCAGGGCCCGATACGCAGTATTTT. Translating gives CASSHPSAGPDTQYF.